The rows below give T cell receptor beta chains drawn from one sample of a study of CD8+CD57+ T cells in acquired aplastic anemia. TCRdb reprocessed the reads with MiXCR, giving one entry per CDR3 protein. Of approximately 130,000 distinct CDR3 sequences in the sample, over 55% were seen once. The source material was sorted CD4+, CD8+, or CD8+CD57+ T cells (not recorded which) from PBMCs. The receptors derive from a human donor with aplastic anemia. Both conserved end residues are part of each CDR3. D genes are given only for firm matches. Clone size is stated in some rows and not others, as once, few, many or a class when expanded.

V gene	D gene	J gene	clone size	CDR3 protein	CDR3 DNA
TRBV20-1	NA	TRBJ1-4	NA	CSARAQTVNEKLFF	TGCAGTGCTAGAGCCCAGACAGTAAATGAAAAACTGTTTTTT
TRBV5-8	NA	TRBJ1-2	many	CARSSPLSSSGYTF	TGTGCCAGGAGCTCCCCCCTATCGAGTAGTGGCTACACCTTC
TRBV4-2	NA	TRBJ2-3	NA	CASSPLQAVSTDTQYF	TGTGCCAGCAGCCCCCTCCAGGCTGTGAGCACAGATACGCAGTATTTT
TRBV25-1	NA	TRBJ2-2	NA	CASRGRKTTGELFF	TGTGCCAGCAGGGGCAGGAAAACCACCGGGGAGCTGTTTTTT
TRBV24-1	NA	TRBJ2-5	NA	CATALEDGTQETQYF	TGTGCCACCGCTTTGGAGGACGGGACACAAGAGACCCAGTACTTC
TRBV24-1	NA	TRBJ2-3	many	CATSETGATDTQYF	TGTGCCACCAGTGAAACCGGGGCCACAGATACGCAGTATTTT
TRBV7-9	NA	TRBJ1-5	NA	CASSLFEQPQHF	TGTGCCAGCAGCTTATTTGAACAGCCCCAGCATTTT
TRBV29-1	TRBD2	TRBJ2-1	NA	CSGRLAGNHNEQFF	TGCAGCGGACGACTAGCGGGGAACCACAATGAGCAGTTCTTC
TRBV29-1	NA	TRBJ2-1	once	CSVEDTYNEQFF	TGCAGCGTTGAGGACACCTACAATGAGCAGTTCTTC
TRBV7-9	TRBD1	TRBJ1-2	few	CASRGTGYGYTF	TGTGCCAGCAGAGGGACAGGGTACGGCTACACCTTC
TRBV10-3	TRBD1	TRBJ1-5	NA	CAIRDRGQYQPQHF	TGTGCCATCAGGGACAGGGGGCAATATCAGCCCCAGCATTTT
TRBV7-9	TRBD1	TRBJ1-1	many	CASSQAEQGMYTEAFF	TGTGCCAGCAGCCAAGCTGAACAGGGGATGTACACTGAAGCTTTCTTT
TRBV5-1	NA	TRBJ2-3	NA	CASSSLGAGDTQYF	TGCGCCAGCAGCTCCCTCGGGGCCGGGGATACGCAGTATTTT
TRBV29-1	TRBD1	TRBJ2-7	NA	CSVGTGQGYEQYF	TGCAGCGTTGGTACGGGACAGGGTTACGAGCAGTACTTC
TRBV9	TRBD2	TRBJ2-7	NA	CASSGAGGRDEQYF	TGTGCCAGCAGCGGAGCGGGGGGGCGCGACGAGCAGTACTTC
TRBV2	TRBD1	TRBJ1-1	NA	CASRDRVGVTEAFF	TGTGCCAGCAGGGACAGGGTGGGGGTCACTGAAGCTTTCTTT
TRBV5-1	TRBD2	TRBJ2-3	NA	CASSHGLAGGPTDTQYF	TGCGCCAGCAGCCATGGACTAGCGGGAGGGCCCACAGATACGCAGTATTTT
TRBV11-2	TRBD2	TRBJ2-5	NA	CASSLVGAGGQETQYF	TGTGCCAGCAGCTTAGTTGGAGCGGGGGGTCAGGAGACCCAGTACTTC
TRBV2	NA	TRBJ2-2	NA	CASNRENTGELFF	TGTGCCAGCAACAGGGAAAACACCGGGGAGCTGTTTTTT
TRBV5-1	NA	TRBJ1-6	many	CASSLGRARVGAGDSPLHF	TGCGCCAGCAGCTTGGGCCGGGCCAGGGTAGGAGCAGGGGATTCACCCCTCCACTTT
TRBV2	NA	TRBJ1-3	few	CASGNTGGVGNTIYF	TGTGCCAGCGGGAATACGGGGGGCGTTGGAAACACCATATATTTT
TRBV2	NA	TRBJ1-2	NA	CASSPLGLYGYTF	TGTGCCAGCAGTCCGCTCGGTCTCTATGGCTACACCTTC
TRBV20-1	NA	TRBJ2-5	NA	CSARSGLQETQYF	TGCAGTGCTAGGTCGGGGCTCCAAGAGACCCAGTACTTC
TRBV6-1	NA	TRBJ2-7	NA	CASRAGSYEQYF	TGTGCCAGCAGGGCAGGGTCCTACGAGCAGTACTTC
TRBV7-8	NA	TRBJ1-6	NA	CASSSVAQGRIRSPLHF	TGTGCCAGCAGCTCTGTGGCACAGGGCCGCATTCGGTCACCCCTCCACTTT
TRBV7-9	NA	TRBJ1-1	NA	CASTRQMNTEAFF	TGTGCCAGCACCAGACAGATGAACACTGAAGCTTTCTTT
TRBV7-2	NA	TRBJ2-3	NA	CASSLGGITDTQYF	TGTGCCAGCAGCTTAGGGGGGATCACAGATACGCAGTATTTT
TRBV10-3	NA	TRBJ2-3	many	CAISKGTASTDTQYF	TGTGCCATCAGTAAAGGGACGGCTAGCACAGATACGCAGTATTTT
TRBV2	TRBD1	TRBJ1-1	NA	CASGPGQKTEAFF	TGTGCCAGCGGCCCGGGACAGAAGACTGAAGCTTTCTTT
TRBV20-1	NA	TRBJ2-7	NA	CSARKQGSEQYF	TGCAGTGCTAGGAAACAGGGCTCCGAGCAGTACTTC
TRBV6-1	NA	TRBJ2-3	NA	CASSGSGTDTQYF	TGTGCCAGCTCAGGATCTGGCACAGATACGCAGTATTTT
TRBV7-9	NA	TRBJ1-4	NA	CASSLVGGTNEKLFF	TGTGCCAGCAGCTTAGTGGGGGGAACTAATGAAAAACTGTTTTTT
TRBV7-9	NA	TRBJ1-3	many	CASSLSFSGNTIYF	TGTGCCAGCAGCCTGTCCTTCTCTGGAAACACCATATATTTT
TRBV10-1	NA	TRBJ1-6	NA	CASTFRPGNSPLHF	TGCGCCAGCACTTTTCGTCCGGGTAATTCACCCCTCCACTTT
TRBV2	NA	TRBJ1-2	NA	CASSEKNYGYTF	TGTGCCAGCAGCGAGAAGAACTATGGCTACACCTTC